The 10 T cell receptor beta chains below were found in one sample sequenced in a study of OX40 agonist ivuxolimab in advanced cancers. This table comes from immunoSEQ multiplex PCR, and its TCRdb copy is limited to in-frame clones, with some not included. The table includes over 95,000 clones, about four fifths detected once. The specimen comprised CD4+ or CD8+ T cells sorted from blood, sampled in a trial of the OX40 agonist ivuxolimab. The receptors here all came from an adult with an advanced solid tumor such as melanoma, head and neck, liver or kidney cancer.

The gene calls are TRBV2 and TRBJ2-3; D perhaps matches TRBD2 (7 bases). The CDR3 extends over 13 amino acids. Germline-derived CDR1 and CDR2 are SNHLY and FYNNEI. With 3 bases removed from V and 10 bases from J, the gap between germline ends came to 14 bases. The CDR3 loop reads CASSDEGGAAQYF. The DNA for the CDR3 is TGTGCCAGCAGTGATGAGGGGGGGGCGGCGCAGTATTTT.

The CDR3 region has the DNA TGTGCCAGCAGTGAATCTAGGGGGGAGACCGGGGAGCTGTTTTTT. The encoded protein is CASSESRGETGELFF. This rearrangement joins TRBV2 to TRBJ2-2, with D possibly called TRBD1 or TRBD2 (6 bases each). Germline V gene lookup returns CDR1 SNHLY and CDR2 FYNNEI. The length of the CDR3 is 15 residues. V was clipped by 2 bases and J by 5 bases, with 12 bases between them. Supplemented by reference TRBV2 and TRBJ2-2, the full variable domain reads EPEVTQTPSHQVTQMGQEVILRCVPISNHLYFYWYRQILGQKVEFLVSFYNNEISEKSEIFDDQFSVERPDGSNFTLKIRSTKLEDSAMYFCASSESRGETGELFFGEGSRLTVL.

The rearrangement links TRBV23-1 to TRBJ1-5; possibly TRBD1 for D (5 bases). TRBV23-1 is assigned to the ORF class and has an uncertain function. Trimming left V 5 bases short and J 11 bases short, with 16 bases between. This CDR3 region has 13 residues. DNA for the CDR3: TGCGCCAGCAGTTTCAGGGTTCCGACAGCCCAGCATTTT. It specifies CASSFRVPTAQHF.

This clone was seen ten or more times. The V gene is TRBV7-3, the J gene TRBJ1-1; 8 bases fit TRBD1. V lost 5 bases and J lost 4; bases outside the gene matches: 6. The CDR3 contains 14 residues. Germline assignment: CDR1 SGHTA and CDR2 FQGTGA. CDR3 amino acids: CASSLAGGGTEAFF. In nucleotides, the CDR3 is TGTGCCAGCAGCCTTGCAGGGGGCGGCACTGAAGCTTTCTTT.

This clone was observed a single time. The V call is TRBV9, the J call TRBJ2-5; 9 nucleotides line up with TRBD2. CDR3 size: 15 residues. The junction had 5 bases not matched to a gene; V was cut back by 5 bases and J by 0 bases. From germline, CDR1 is SGDLS and CDR2 YYNGEE. CDR3 DNA sequence: TGTGCCAGCAGTTTAGCGGGGGCCGACCAAGAGACCCAGTACTTC. This encodes CASSLAGADQETQYF.

This chain's CDR3 is CASGQPNGAEAFF. CDR3 coding DNA: TGTGCTAGTGGTCAACCAAACGGGGCTGAAGCTTTCTTT. The chain couples TRBV12-5 to TRBJ1-1; D is uncertain. Trimming cost V 5 bases and J 6 bases, with 13 bases left between them. The germline CDR1 and CDR2 sequences are LGHNT and FRNRAP. There are 13 residues in the CDR3.

The chain has TRBV6-1 and TRBJ2-7; D is uncertain. The CDR3 totals 12 residues. CDR1 and CDR2 from the germline V gene are MNHNS and SASEGT. Trimming pared 6 bases from V and 5 bases from J, leaving 11 bases between. CDR3 in DNA: TGTGCCAGCAGACAGCGACCCAACGAGCAGTACTTC. Translation: CASRQRPNEQYF.

Here the CDR3 DNA reads TGTGCCACCAGCACCAGGGGGATCAACGAGCAGTACTTC. Translated: CATSTRGINEQYF. The gene calls are TRBV15 and TRBJ2-7; 7 bases are a match to TRBD1. The CDR3 has 13 residues. Germline CDR1 reads LNHNV; CDR2 reads YYDKDF (reference sequence). V lost 4 bases and J lost 5; bases outside the gene matches: 5.

The V call is TRBV19, the J call TRBJ2-7; 7 bases line up with TRBD1. With V trimmed by 6 bases and J by 5 bases, 7 bases remained unmatched. CDR1 is LNHDA and CDR2 is SQIVND in the germline V gene (reference sequence). The CDR3 runs to 13 residues. CDR3 sequence reads: CASSHRGKDEQYF. The CDR3 nucleotides are TGTGCCAGTAGCCACAGGGGAAAGGACGAGCAGTACTTC.

This clone came up once. This chain links TRBV18 with TRBJ2-5; possible D gene TRBD2, 5 bases. Germline V CDR1 and CDR2: KGHSH, LQKENI. V gave up 3 bases and J gave up 3 bases, with 14 bases separating them. The CDR3 runs 15 residues. In DNA form, the CDR3 reads TGTGCCAGCTCACCGTCGCTAGCACTGGAAGAGACCCAGTACTTC. Translating gives CASSPSLALEETQYF. Supplemented by reference TRBV18 and TRBJ2-5, the full variable domain reads NAGVMQNPRHLVRRRGQEARLRCSPMKGHSHVYWYRQLPEEGLKFMVYLQKENIIDESGMPKERFSAEFPKEGPSILRIQQVVRGDSAAYFCASSPSLALEETQYFGPGTRLLVL.